The 7 T cell receptor beta chains below were found in one sample sequenced in a study of blood T cell repertoires in COVID-19. TCRdb keeps only in-frame clones here, not all; method: immunoSEQ multiplex PCR. The profile shows 150,000 to 200,000 clones, roughly 81% of them singletons. Sequencing was done on a sample of peripheral blood. These receptors came from a woman aged 80 or over with COVID-19, enrolled during active disease.

This rearrangement joins TRBV11-2 to TRBJ1-2; TRBD1 agrees at 8 bases. The germline CDR1 and CDR2 sequences are SGHAT and FQNNGV. J was trimmed by 1 base and V by 5 bases; bases with no gene match: 18. CDR3 size: 19 residues. The CDR3 region is CASSRGQGSFLSLNYGYTF. CDR3 sequence (DNA): TGTGCCAGCAGCCGCGGACAGGGAAGTTTCCTCAGCCTTAACTATGGCTACACCTTC.

A single count supports this clone. The chain carries TRBV18 and TRBJ1-2; 7 bases agree with TRBD1. The CDR3 sequence is 16 residues long. Trimming at V came to 3 bases and at J to 2 bases, leaving 9 bases not matched to a gene. In germline, CDR1 is KGHSH, CDR2 LQKENI. DNA of the CDR3: TGTGCCAGCTCACCGCCGGACAGGCCAGTAAACTATGGCTACACCTTC. This sequence encodes CASSPPDRPVNYGYTF.

V is TRBV19 and J is TRBJ1-1; 7 nucleotides match TRBD1. The CDR3 runs 15 residues. Germline V lookup: CDR1 LNHDA, CDR2 SQIVND (reference sequence). The junction had 6 bases not matched to a gene; V was cut back by 5 bases and J by 0 bases. The CDR3 region is CASSYTGVLNTEAFF. CDR3 nucleotides: TGTGCCAGTAGTTATACAGGGGTCCTGAACACTGAAGCTTTCTTT.

A single count supports this clone. The chain is built from TRBV25-1 and TRBJ2-7; maybe TRBD1 (5 bases). Germline CDR1 reads MGHDK; CDR2 reads SYGVNS. V was cut by 5 bases and J by 4 bases, with 21 bases left in between. The CDR3 has 16 amino acids. Here the CDR3 reads CASSPSRTGFRYEQYF. Here the CDR3 DNA reads TGTGCCAGCAGTCCTTCCCGCACAGGTTTTCGGTACGAGCAGTACTTC.

The V gene is TRBV4-1, the J gene TRBJ2-7, with D tentatively TRBD1 (6 bases). Per germline, CDR1 MGHRA and CDR2 YSYEKL. V was cut by 1 base and J by 0 bases, with 10 bases left in between. CDR3 length: 15 amino acids. CDR3 region: CASSQVRTASYEQYF. The CDR3 DNA follows: TGCGCCAGCAGCCAAGTTAGGACAGCCTCCTACGAGCAGTACTTC.

V is TRBV4-2 and J is TRBJ1-2, with 10 bases matching TRBD1. The CDR3 runs to 16 residues. V was pared by 0 bases and J by 4 bases, with 5 bases of the junction left unmatched. Looked up from germline, CDR1 is LGHNA and CDR2 is YNFKEQ. CDR3 nucleotides: TGTGCCAGCAGCCAAGAAATCTGGGACAGGGGCTATGGCTACACCTTC. Translating it yields CASSQEIWDRGYGYTF.

This clone was picked up a small number of times. V usage is TRBV12-3 or TRBV12-4 and J usage is TRBJ1-1; D is perhaps TRBD1 (5 bases). The CDR3 is 13 residues long. V was cut by 5 bases and J by 3 bases, with 10 bases left in between. The DNA for the CDR3 is TGTGCCAGCAGTGTAACAGGATACACTGAAGCTTTCTTT. Translation: CASSVTGYTEAFF.